The rows below give T cell receptor beta chains drawn from one sample of a study of T cell repertoires in cytomegalovirus infection. TCRdb reprocessed the reads with MiXCR, giving one entry per CDR3 protein. The sample consists of approximately 910,000 distinct CDR3 sequences, around 32% of them appearing once. No antigen has been assigned to these receptors. This specimen consisted of cultured CD8+ T cells from PBMCs, obtained from culture after CMV antigen stimulation. The source is a human donor in good health (CMV status not recorded). Some clones in this sample may be carry-over from other donors' samples. Each CDR3 is given with its conserved first and last residue. The order of the fields is clone size, V gene, CDR3 length, D gene, J gene, CDR3 DNA, CDR3 protein. D genes are given only for firm matches. Where a row states a size, it is once, few, many or the class of an expanded clone; other rows omit it.

few	TRBV27	19	.	TRBJ2-3	TGTGCCAGCAGTTTTTTGAGGACGGGGGGCGGGTTTGGCACAGATACGCAGTATTTT	CASSFLRTGGGFGTDTQYF
.	TRBV2	13	.	TRBJ2-7	TGTGCCAGTACCGAGGAGGCTTCCTACGAGCAGTACTTC	CASTEEASYEQYF
.	TRBV5-4	15	TRBD1	TRBJ1-1	TGTGCCAGCAGCTCGTCCCGGGACAGGAACACTGAAGCTTTCTTT	CASSSSRDRNTEAFF
few	TRBV7-8	12	.	TRBJ1-5	TGTGCCAGCAGCTTAGCCCTACAGCCCCAGCATTTT	CASSLALQPQHF
.	TRBV27	12	.	TRBJ1-1	TGTGCCAGCAGTCCGGACCGTTCCGAAGCTTTCTTT	CASSPDRSEAFF
.	TRBV6-6	16	TRBD1	TRBJ1-5	TGTGCCAGCAGTATACGCGACAGGGGGCATGATCAGCCCCAGCATTTT	CASSIRDRGHDQPQHF
few	TRBV10-3	16	.	TRBJ2-2	TGTGCCATCAGTGAACCGGGACACCCGTACCCCGGGGAGCTGTTTTTT	CAISEPGHPYPGELFF
.	TRBV27	15	.	TRBJ1-1	TGTGCCAGCAGTTTATCATCGGGAGATCCGGGTGAAGCTTTCTTT	CASSLSSGDPGEAFF
many	TRBV7-9	18	.	TRBJ2-5	TGTGCCAGCAGGATTCTGACCCCTGTAGGCCCGTACCAAGAGACCCAGTACTTC	CASRILTPVGPYQETQYF
few	TRBV4-1	13	.	TRBJ2-2	TGCGCCAGCAGCCAAGACGCCACCGGGGAGCTGTTTTTT	CASSQDATGELFF
many	TRBV6-5	15	.	TRBJ2-3	TGTGCCAGCAGTTACACCAAATATAGCACAGATACGCAGTATTTT	CASSYTKYSTDTQYF
few	TRBV4-1	15	TRBD1	TRBJ2-2	TGCGCCAGCAGCCAAGGGACAGGGGGCACCGGGGAGCTGTTTTTT	CASSQGTGGTGELFF
many	TRBV12-3/TRBV12-4	14	TRBD1	TRBJ1-6	TGTGCCAGCAGTGTGGACAGGGGAAATTCACCCCTCCACTTT	CASSVDRGNSPLHF
.	TRBV12-5	12	.	TRBJ1-2	TGTGCTAGTGGTTTGGGGATAGGTGAGGACACCTTC	CASGLGIGEDTF
.	TRBV12-3/TRBV12-4	15	TRBD2	TRBJ2-5	TGTGCCAGCAGTCCGGGACTAGCGGGGACGGAGATCCAGTACTTC	CASSPGLAGTEIQYF
.	TRBV6-1	16	TRBD2	TRBJ2-1	TGTGCCAGCCAGGAATGGCGGGGGGGGTCCTACAATGAGCAGTTCTTC	CASQEWRGGSYNEQFF
few	TRBV4-1	18	TRBD1	TRBJ2-2	TGCGCCAGCAGCCAAGAATCCCCCGGGACAGGGCTCACCGGGGAGCTGTTTTTT	CASSQESPGTGLTGELFF
.	TRBV27	14	.	TRBJ1-5	TGTGCCAGCTCCGCCCTGGGGGGTTATCAGCCCCAGCATTTT	CASSALGGYQPQHF
few	TRBV6-1	13	.	TRBJ1-1	TGTGCCAGCCGAACCCAGAAGTATACTGAAGCTTTCTTT	CASRTQKYTEAFF
.	TRBV7-9	15	TRBD1	TRBJ2-7	TGTGCCAGCAGCTCAGCCGGGACAGCGACCTACGAGCAGTACTTC	CASSSAGTATYEQYF
.	TRBV19	15	.	TRBJ1-1	TGTGCCAGTAGTACAATATCCCCTCTGGCAGGGGAAGCTTTCTTT	CASSTISPLAGEAFF
many	TRBV7-6	13	TRBD1	TRBJ2-7	TGTGCCAGCAGTACTGGACAGGGTGACGTGCAGTACTTC	CASSTGQGDVQYF
.	TRBV6-2/TRBV6-3	13	.	TRBJ1-1	TGTGCCAGCAGTCCTGGACATTTCGCTGAAGCTTTCTTT	CASSPGHFAEAFF
few	TRBV7-6	15	TRBD1	TRBJ1-5	TGTGCCAGCAGCCGACTCGGGACAGCCAATCAGCCCCAGCATTTT	CASSRLGTANQPQHF
.	TRBV15	14	TRBD1	TRBJ1-4	TGTGCCACCAGCAGTGGACAGGGGAAGAGAAAACTGTTTTTT	CATSSGQGKRKLFF
few	TRBV4-3	16	TRBD1	TRBJ2-1	TGCGCCAGCAGCCAAGATTGGTCCAGGGGGCTTAATGAGCAGTTCTTC	CASSQDWSRGLNEQFF
.	TRBV11-2	15	.	TRBJ1-2	TGTGCCAGCAGCGCAGATCAGGGGTGGAACTATGGCTACACCTTC	CASSADQGWNYGYTF
few	TRBV20-1	14	.	TRBJ2-1	TGCAGTGCTAGGTCGGCAGTATCCTACAATGAGCAGTTCTTC	CSARSAVSYNEQFF
many	TRBV19	14	TRBD1	TRBJ1-5	TGTGCCAGTACCTACAGGGGGCACGGTCAGCCCCAGCATTTT	CASTYRGHGQPQHF
.	TRBV11-3	13	.	TRBJ1-2	TGTGCCCCCCGAAGGGTTAGGGGTGATGGCTACACCTTC	CAPRRVRGDGYTF
few	TRBV6-5	14	.	TRBJ1-5	TGTGCCAGCAGTACGGGGGGCGCGAAACAGCCCCAGCATTTT	CASSTGGAKQPQHF
few	TRBV4-2	16	.	TRBJ1-6	TGTGCCAGCAGCCAAGTGAGGGAACTACGTAATTCACCCCTCCACTTT	CASSQVRELRNSPLHF
.	TRBV6-5	14	.	TRBJ2-5	TGTGCCAGCAGTCCCCTTGAGGGACGGGAGACCCAGTACTTC	CASSPLEGRETQYF
few	TRBV9	15	.	TRBJ1-5	TGTGCCAGCAGCGAGGCAGGGAATAGCAATCAGCCCCAGCATTTT	CASSEAGNSNQPQHF
few	TRBV6-6	15	.	TRBJ1-5	TGTGCCAGCAGCTATCTGGAGTTAAGCAATCAGCCCCAGCATTTT	CASSYLELSNQPQHF
few	TRBV10-2	16	TRBD1	TRBJ1-3	TGCGCTCAACACAGGGGGGGGATCGTCTCTGGAAACACCATATATTTT	CAQHRGGIVSGNTIYF
few	TRBV7-9	16	TRBD1	TRBJ2-1	TGTGCCAGCAGCTCCCTGGGACAGGGGGCGGAAAATGAGCAGTTCTTC	CASSSLGQGAENEQFF
.	TRBV19	16	.	TRBJ2-7	TGTGCCAGTAGTAACCCTTCAGGGGAGACCCCCTACGAGCAGTACTTC	CASSNPSGETPYEQYF
.	TRBV5-1	17	.	TRBJ2-1	TGCGCCAGCAGCCAAAGCCGGACAGAGAGCTCCTACAATGAGCAGTTCTTC	CASSQSRTESSYNEQFF
.	TRBV2	13	.	TRBJ2-7	TGTGCCAGCAGAGGACCCCCCGACTACGAGCAGTACTTC	CASRGPPDYEQYF
.	TRBV4-1	13	.	TRBJ2-3	TGCGCCAGCAGCCTAAGACAGCCAGATACGCAGTATTTT	CASSLRQPDTQYF
.	TRBV27	15	TRBD1	TRBJ2-2	TGTGCCAGCAGTGGCCGGGACAGGGGGTCCGAGGAGCCGTTTTTT	CASSGRDRGSEEPFF
once	TRBV19	13	.	TRBJ1-2	TGTGCCAGTAACGCAGGGGTGGCCTATGGCTACACCTTC	CASNAGVAYGYTF
.	TRBV12-3/TRBV12-4	19	TRBD2	TRBJ2-4	TGTGCCAGCAGCGACCGCAATAGCGGGGGGCCTCTAGCCAAAAACATTCAGTACTTC	CASSDRNSGGPLAKNIQYF
.	TRBV6-5	16	.	TRBJ2-2	TGTGCCAGCAGTTACTCGTCGGGGATGAGGTTCGGGGAGCTGTTTTTT	CASSYSSGMRFGELFF
many	TRBV7-2	12	.	TRBJ2-1	TGTGCCAGCAGCTCCCAATACAATGAGCAGTTCTTC	CASSSQYNEQFF
few	TRBV9	18	TRBD1	TRBJ2-3	TGTGCCAGCAGCGTAGATGAACAGGGGGCTTTTGGCACAGATACGCAGTATTTT	CASSVDEQGAFGTDTQYF
few	TRBV19	14	.	TRBJ1-1	TGTGCCAGTAGTCCCCGCCGGGAAAACACTGAAGCTTTCTTT	CASSPRRENTEAFF
few	TRBV7-8	15	TRBD1	TRBJ2-1	TGTGCCAGCAGCTTTCTGACAGGGGGAGTCAATGAGCAGTTCTTC	CASSFLTGGVNEQFF
.	TRBV12-3/TRBV12-4	15	TRBD1	TRBJ2-7	TGTGCCAGCAGTTGGGGGACAGGGATCTCCTACGAGCAGTACTTC	CASSWGTGISYEQYF
few	TRBV19	15	.	TRBJ2-4	TGTGCCAGTAGGAACGGACCCGGGACAAAGAACCTTCAGTACTTC	CASRNGPGTKNLQYF
few	TRBV11-3	13	.	TRBJ1-1	TGTGCCAGCAGCCCAATTCCCGGTACTGAAGCTTTCTTT	CASSPIPGTEAFF
.	TRBV6-6	14	TRBD1	TRBJ1-6	TGTGCCAGCAGATCCGGGACAGGTCTTTCACCCCTCCACTTT	CASRSGTGLSPLHF
few	TRBV10-2	12	.	TRBJ1-1	TGCGCCAGCAGTGTGCCGGGCCCTGAAGCTTTCTTT	CASSVPGPEAFF
once	TRBV19	13	.	TRBJ2-2	TGTGCCAGTAGCGGTTTTGTCACCGGGGAGCTGTTTTTT	CASSGFVTGELFF
few	TRBV5-4	16	TRBD2	TRBJ2-1	TGTGCCAGCGGCGGGGGTGGGGCCAACTCCTACAATGAGCAGTTCTTC	CASGGGGANSYNEQFF
.	TRBV19	14	.	TRBJ2-1	TGTGCCAGTAGCACAGCCATTTCGAACAATGAGCAGTTCTTC	CASSTAISNNEQFF
.	TRBV11-3	16	.	TRBJ2-2	TGTGCCAGCAGCTCTCGGACAGGGAGGGACACCGGGGAGCTGTTTTTT	CASSSRTGRDTGELFF
many	TRBV6-1	15	.	TRBJ2-7	TGTGCCAGCAGTGAACCCCCAGGGGAGAGGCGCGAGCAGTACTTC	CASSEPPGERREQYF